This T cell receptor (beta chain) was captured by sequencing in a study of OX40 agonist ivuxolimab in advanced cancers. About the research overall: The drug used for patients, ivuxolimab, was an agonistic anti-OX40 (CD134) antibody. The group had a mean age of roughly 65 years, ranged from about 23 to 85, and was around 86% male. Study-level points and caveats: At 0.1 to 3.0 mg/kg, clonal expansion of CD4+ and CD8+ blood T cells had occurred by week 6. Some of the nonresponding patients also showed low levels of normalized T-cell clonal expansion.

Produced via immunoSEQ multiplex PCR; TCRdb's table is partial and in-frame only. Here the sample spans over 15,000 clones, about nine tenths being singletons. The junction had 6 bases not matched to a gene; V was cut back by 1 base and J by 4 bases. CDR1 and CDR2 from the germline V gene are SGHNT and YYREEE (reference sequence). The CDR3 covers 16 residues. Remarks on this clone: Its antigen is undetermined.

The clonotype comes from an adult with an advanced solid tumor such as melanoma, head and neck, liver or kidney cancer. The chain couples TRBV5-4 to TRBJ2-2, with TRBD1 identical over 8 bases. The sequencing used CD4+ or CD8+ T cells sorted from blood, collected in a trial of the OX40 agonist ivuxolimab. Here the CDR3 reads CASSLFGTGATGELFF. CDR3 nucleotide sequence: TGTGCCAGCAGCTTGTTTGGGACAGGCGCCACCGGGGAGCTGTTTTTT.